These 13 T cell receptor beta chains originate from one sample sequenced in a study of patients and donors after allogeneic stem cell transplantation. TCRdb reanalysed the RT-PCR reads using MiXCR and keeps one entry per CDR3 protein. The repertoire consists of about 160,000 distinct CDR3 sequences, with about 40% occurring once and the leading ten covering 40% to 55%. Material for sequencing was blood, either unsorted or a sorted T cell fraction (not recorded which). Receptor source: a human donor who was either an allogeneic HSCT recipient or a stem cell or donor lymphocyte infusion donor (not recorded which). It is not recorded whose cells these are; they may come from a transplant donor.

This clonotype was seen more than once but under ten times. The chain is built from TRBV6-6 and TRBJ1-1; 8 bases are shared with TRBD1. The CDR3 is made up of 15 amino acids. The ends lost 5 bases at V and 4 bases at J; junction bases unmatched: 9. Germline CDR1 is MNHNY and CDR2 is SVGAGI (reference sequence). The CDR3 nucleotides read TGTGCCAGCAGTACTAGGACAGGGATAAGCACTGAAGCTTTCTTT. The encoded protein is CASSTRTGISTEAFF.

The genes are TRBV20-1 and TRBJ1-4; 7 nucleotides align to TRBD1. The CDR3 covers 15 residues. With V trimmed by 6 bases and J by 5 bases, 12 bases remained unmatched. Germline assignment: CDR1 DFQATT and CDR2 SNEGSKA (reference sequence). The CDR3 sequence: CSASTPGQLNEKLFF. DNA for the CDR3: TGCAGTGCGTCGACGCCGGGACAGCTAAATGAAAAACTGTTTTTT.

The chain has TRBV5-5 and TRBJ2-2; the D is unclear. Trimming took off 3 bases at V and 1 base at J, with 10 bases between the two ends. The V gene's germline CDR1 is SGHKS and CDR2 YYEKEE (reference sequence). CDR3 size: 15 residues. CDR3 protein: CASSSSNKNTGELFF. The CDR3 nucleotides read TGTGCCAGCAGCTCCTCGAATAAGAACACCGGGGAGCTGTTTTTT.

The chain recombines TRBV12-3 or TRBV12-4 with TRBJ1-2; tentative D call: TRBD1 (6 bases). This CDR3 region has 15 residues. V dropped 5 bases and J dropped 0 bases, with 13 bases sitting between them. CDR3 amino acids: CASSPPRTANYGYTF. In DNA form, the CDR3 reads TGTGCCAGCAGTCCCCCCCGGACAGCTAACTATGGCTACACCTTC.

This clonotype showed up just a few times. The chain links TRBV20-1 to TRBJ1-5; 12 bases align to TRBD1. Germline V gives CDR1 DFQATT, CDR2 SNEGSKA (reference sequence). This CDR3 contains 16 residues. The CDR3 region has the DNA TGCAGCGCCCATCTCCAGGGACAGGGGGCGGATCAGCCCCAGCATTTT. Translation: CSAHLQGQGADQPQHF.

The chain combines TRBV3-1 with TRBJ1-6; D not resolved. Germline V gene data show CDR1 as LGHDT and CDR2 as YNNKEL (reference sequence). V lost 1 base, J lost 6 bases, and 4 bases lay in between. The length of the CDR3 is 13 residues. The CDR3 region has the DNA TGTGCCAGCAGCCAAGTCGGTAATTCACCCCTCCACTTT. Translating it yields CASSQVGNSPLHF.

This clonotype was picked up a small number of times. V is TRBV6-5 and J is TRBJ1-6; the D is unclear. Trimming removed 1 base from V and 0 bases from J, with 10 bases in between. Per germline, CDR1 MNHEY and CDR2 SVGAGI. The CDR3 is made up of 17 amino acids. In DNA form, the CDR3 reads TGTGCCAGCAGTTACTGGACGGGCAACTCCTATAATTCACCCCTCCACTTT. Translation gives CASSYWTGNSYNSPLHF.

The chain employs TRBV15 and TRBJ2-3, with 9 bases matching TRBD1. CDR1 LNHNV and CDR2 YYDKDF come from the germline V gene (reference sequence). This CDR3 region has 15 residues. Trimming took 6 bases from V and 4 from J; bases not matched to a gene: 8. CDR3 sequence reads: CATSPGQGASDTQYF. As DNA, the CDR3 is TGTGCCACCAGTCCGGGACAGGGCGCGTCAGATACGCAGTATTTT.

This clonotype was seen many times. This rearrangement joins TRBV27 to TRBJ1-5, with D possibly being TRBD1 (6 bases). The ends were cut back, 5 bases at V and 6 bases at J, with 20 bases in the middle. This CDR3 region has 16 residues. CDR1 and CDR2 from the germline V gene are MNHEY and SMNVEV (reference sequence). CDR3 coding DNA: TGTGCCAGCAGTCAGAACGGCAGGGGAAAGAGTCAGCCCCAGCATTTT. Protein product: CASSQNGRGKSQPQHF.

This chain links TRBV10-3 with TRBJ1-6; D unclear. This CDR3 region has 13 residues. Germline assignment: CDR1 ENHRY and CDR2 SYGVKD. V lost 10 bases and J 7 bases, leaving 14 bases between the germline ends. CDR3 bases: TGTGCCACCGTTTCTACGGTGAATTCACCCCTCCACTTT. This codes for CATVSTVNSPLHF.

This clonotype was picked up a small number of times. The J gene is TRBJ1-4, the V gene TRBV7-3; D call uncertain. Germline V CDR1 and CDR2: SGHTA, FQGTGA. The CDR3 sequence is 17 residues long. V lost 6 bases, J lost 9 bases, and 26 bases lay in between. This CDR3 reads CASSFPSILQLMKKLFF. CDR3 in DNA: TGTGCCAGCAGTTTTCCCTCAATCCTGCAACTAATGAAAAAACTGTTTTTT. Supplemented by reference TRBV7-3 and TRBJ1-4, the full variable domain reads GAGVSQTPSNKVTEKGKYVELRCDPISGHTALYWYRQSLGQGPEFLIYFQGTGAADDSGLPNDRFFAVRPEGSVSTLKIQRTERGDSAVYLCASSFPSILQLMKKLFFGSGTQLSVL.

The rearrangement uses TRBV6-5 and TRBJ1-2; D not certain. CDR3 length: 13 amino acids. CDR1 is MNHEY, CDR2 SVGAGI, per germline. Deletions cut 2 bases from V and 8 bases from J, with 12 bases between. CDR3 sequence (DNA): TGTGCCAGCAGTTACGGTCAGTCCCGAGGCTACACCTTC. Translated: CASSYGQSRGYTF.

This chain links TRBV11-2 with TRBJ2-4, with TRBD2 as a possible D gene (7 bases). V gave up 3 bases and J gave up 0 bases, with 12 bases separating them. The CDR3 is made up of 16 amino acids. Germline V gene data show CDR1 as SGHAT and CDR2 as FQNNGV. This CDR3 reads CASSLGGGGAKNIQYF. DNA for the CDR3: TGTGCCAGCAGCTTGGGAGGGGGGGGAGCCAAAAACATTCAGTACTTC.